The next 30 T cell receptor beta chains were all read from a single sample in a study of radiotherapy plus CTLA-4 blockade in lung cancer. Repertoires were generated with immunoSEQ multiplex PCR, while TCRdb's copy carries only in-frame clones and drops some. In the table there are around 40,000 clones, approximately 86% of which are singletons. Sequenced here: peripheral blood, sampled from a patient treated with radiotherapy plus ipilimumab. The receptors originated from a human donor with non-small cell lung cancer whose response to radiotherapy plus ipilimumab could not be evaluated.

This rearrangement joins TRBV4-2 to TRBJ1-4, with 8 bases lining up with TRBD1. V lost 0 bases, J lost 8 bases, and 23 bases stayed unmatched. Germline CDR1 LGHNA, CDR2 YNFKEQ. The CDR3 is 21 amino acids. CDR3 sequence: CASSQELVGDVGDRLQEKLFF. The DNA for the CDR3 is TGTGCCAGCAGCCAAGAATTAGTAGGGGACGTCGGGGACAGGTTGCAGGAAAAACTGTTTTTT.

The genes are TRBV7-2 and TRBJ2-3; a possible D gene is TRBD2 (7 bases). Germline assignment: CDR1 SGHTA and CDR2 FQGNSA. CDR3 length equals 14 residues. V shed 4 bases and J shed 4 bases, with 12 bases lying between them. CDR3 in amino acids: CASSSWGGADTQYF. CDR3 coding DNA: TGTGCCAGCAGCTCCTGGGGGGGCGCAGATACGCAGTATTTT.

This chain joins TRBV27 and TRBJ1-2, with D possibly being TRBD1 (6 bases). This CDR3 spans 14 amino acids. The V end lost 5 bases, the J end lost 5 bases, and 15 bases lay between the germline ends. Germline V gene sequence: CDR1 MNHEY, CDR2 SMNVEV (reference sequence). In nucleotides, the CDR3 is TGTGCCAGCAGTACGCCGGACAGTAGATATGGCTACACCTTC. Translating it yields CASSTPDSRYGYTF.

This clone was seen only once. The V gene is TRBV9, the J gene TRBJ2-3, with 8 bases matching TRBD1. V lost 4 bases to trimming and J lost 5 bases; unmatched junction nucleotides: 6. Germline-derived CDR1 and CDR2 are SGDLS and YYNGEE. The CDR3 runs 14 residues. CDR3 in DNA: TGTGCCAGCAGCATACGGACAGGGCGAGATACGCAGTATTTT. Residues: CASSIRTGRDTQYF.

The chain uses TRBV5-8 and TRBJ2-5; a possible D gene is TRBD2 (7 bases). V was pared by 6 bases and J by 7 bases, with 19 bases between. The V gene's germline CDR1 is SGHTS and CDR2 YDEGEE. The CDR3 is 14 residues long. The CDR3: CASTTARGGGTQYF. The CDR3 nucleotides read TGTGCCAGCACCACGGCCAGGGGCGGGGGGACCCAGTACTTC.

The rearrangement joins TRBV10-3 to TRBJ1-4, with TRBD1 as a possible D gene (5 bases). CDR3 size: 14 residues. The germline gives CDR1 ENHRY, CDR2 SYGVKD. V was cut by 2 bases and J by 7 bases, with 11 bases left in between. CDR3 bases: TGTGCCATCAGTGAGGGGACGGGAGCTGAAAAACTGTTTTTT. Translated, it gives CAISEGTGAEKLFF.

The CDR3 nucleotides are TGTGCCATCAGTGAGTCACGGGGGTTCACTGAAGCTTTCTTT. Its protein is CAISESRGFTEAFF. The chain joins TRBV10-3 to TRBJ1-1; D perhaps matches TRBD1 (5 bases). Between the trimmed V and J ends, which lost 0 bases and 4 bases, there was a span of 9 bases. The CDR3 contains 14 residues. Germline V lookup: CDR1 ENHRY, CDR2 SYGVKD.

V usage is TRBV10-2 and J usage is TRBJ1-3; D remains unclear. V was shortened by 2 bases and J by 1 base, with 9 bases between the two germline ends. This CDR3 region has 15 residues. Germline CDR1 is WSHSY and CDR2 is SAAADI. The CDR3 DNA follows: TGCGCCAGCAGTGAGCGCCGAGGATCTGGAAACACCATATATTTT. This gives the protein CASSERRGSGNTIYF.

The rearrangement uses TRBV18 and TRBJ2-7, with D perhaps TRBD2 (6 bases). Germline V lookup: CDR1 KGHSH, CDR2 LQKENI. The CDR3 extends over 14 amino acids. The V end lost 3 bases, the J end lost 3 bases, and 12 bases lay between the germline ends. DNA for the CDR3: TGTGCCAGCTCACCCAACGGGGGACTCTACGAGCAGTACTTC. Amino acid sequence: CASSPNGGLYEQYF.

V gene TRBV7-2 combines with J gene TRBJ2-5; TRBD2 matches 13 bases. In germline, CDR1 is SGHTA, CDR2 FQGNSA. V shed 4 bases, J shed 6 bases, and the junction held 2 bases outside the gene matches. The CDR3 totals 14 residues. The DNA of the CDR3 is TGTGCCAGCAGCTCGGGGACTAGCGGGAAGACCCAGTACTTC. It is translated as CASSSGTSGKTQYF.

The V gene is TRBV9, the J gene TRBJ2-7; a weak D match, TRBD1 (5 bases). V dropped 3 bases and J dropped 2 bases, with 12 bases sitting between them. The length of the CDR3 is 14 residues. Germline CDR1 reads SGDLS; CDR2 reads YYNGEE. CDR3 loop: CASSATQDTYEQYF. DNA for the CDR3: TGTGCCAGCAGCGCCACACAGGACACCTACGAGCAGTACTTC.

CDR3 DNA: TGCGCCAGCAGCCCAGCGGCCGCGGCAGATACGCAGTATTTT. Encoded protein: CASSPAAAADTQYF. The chain couples TRBV5-1 to TRBJ2-3; perhaps TRBD2 as D (5 bases). CDR1 and CDR2 from the germline V gene are SGHRS and YFSETQ. There are 14 residues in the CDR3. Trimming left V 4 bases short and J 4 bases short, with 13 bases between.

The chain couples TRBV9 to TRBJ1-1; 8 nucleotides line up with TRBD1. The CDR3 has 16 amino acids. Looked up from germline, CDR1 is SGDLS and CDR2 is YYNGEE. J was trimmed by 10 bases and V by 3 bases; bases with no gene match: 17. CDR3 in amino acids: CASSAQTGVAFVGAFF. The DNA of the CDR3 is TGTGCCAGCAGCGCCCAGACAGGGGTTGCTTTTGTAGGAGCTTTCTTT.

V gene TRBV4-1 combines with J gene TRBJ2-4; D not certain. Trimming removed 6 bases from V and 0 bases from J, with 9 bases in between. Germline assignment: CDR1 MGHRA and CDR2 YSYEKL. CDR3 length equals 14 residues. The CDR3 sequence is CASSRPLAKNIQYF. The CDR3 DNA reads as TGCGCCAGCAGTCGTCCTCTAGCCAAAAACATTCAGTACTTC.

The chain links TRBV7-2 to TRBJ2-5; 8 nucleotides agree with TRBD1. V trimming: 5 bases; J trimming: 1 base; junction bases outside the gene matches: 18. This CDR3 contains 19 residues. Germline assignment: CDR1 SGHTA and CDR2 FQGNSA. The CDR3 here is CASSPSGQAGILTQETQYF. The CDR3 coding sequence is TGTGCCAGCAGCCCATCGGGACAGGCGGGAATACTAACCCAAGAGACCCAGTACTTC.

This chain uses TRBV11-3 with TRBJ1-6; 7 positions agree with TRBD1. The CDR3 totals 14 residues. CDR1 SGHNT and CDR2 YENEEA come from the germline V gene. V was clipped by 3 bases and J by 7 bases; unmatched bases: 3. Written as DNA, the CDR3 is TGTGCCAGCAGCTTTGAGGGGGCGAATTCACCCCTCCACTTT. Protein product: CASSFEGANSPLHF.

V usage is TRBV7-2 and J usage is TRBJ2-7; the match to TRBD1 covers 8 bases. The germline V gene encodes CDR1 SGHTA and CDR2 FQGNSA. The CDR3 has 14 residues. Trimming cost V 2 bases and J 5 bases; bases outside gene matches: 5. CDR3: CASSLLGQGDEQYF. The CDR3 bases are TGTGCCAGCAGCTTATTAGGACAGGGCGACGAGCAGTACTTC.

The chain links TRBV9 to TRBJ2-1, with 7 bases lining up with TRBD2. In germline, CDR1 is SGDLS, CDR2 YYNGEE. CDR3 length: 18 residues. After removal of 1 base from V and 3 bases from J, the junction contained 13 bases not matched to a gene. CDR3 sequence (DNA): TGTGCCAGCAGCGTAAGACGTGCGCAGCGGGGCTACTACAATGAGCAGTTCTTC. This encodes CASSVRRAQRGYYNEQFF.

The chain recombines TRBV4-1 with TRBJ2-1; tentative D call: TRBD1 (6 bases). Germline CDR1 is MGHRA and CDR2 is YSYEKL. Deletions cut 0 bases from V and 5 bases from J, with 8 bases between. This CDR3 contains 14 residues. The CDR3 protein is CASSQEDSHNEQFF. CDR3 in DNA: TGCGCCAGCAGCCAAGAGGACAGTCACAATGAGCAGTTCTTC.

The chain joins TRBV5-5 to TRBJ2-3, with D perhaps matching TRBD2 (5 bases). This CDR3 contains 15 residues. V was pared by 0 bases and J by 4 bases, with 12 bases between. CDR1 is SGHKS and CDR2 is YYEKEE in the germline V gene (reference sequence). The CDR3 loop reads CASSLVLAPADTQYF. Written as DNA, the CDR3 is TGTGCCAGCAGCTTGGTTCTAGCCCCGGCAGATACGCAGTATTTT.

The chain has TRBV27 and TRBJ2-7, with 9 bases matching TRBD1. Trimming took 6 bases from V and 2 from J; bases not matched to a gene: 11. Germline CDR1 is MNHEY and CDR2 is SMNVEV (reference sequence). The CDR3 length is 16 residues. The CDR3 spells CASSRPRDRATYEQYF. CDR3 in DNA: TGTGCCAGCAGCCGACCCCGGGACAGGGCAACCTACGAGCAGTACTTC.

This CDR3 reads CASRLSGDLSYEQYF. DNA of the CDR3: TGTGCCAGCAGACTGTCGGGAGACCTGTCCTACGAGCAGTACTTC. The chain uses TRBV28 and TRBJ2-5; perhaps TRBD2 as D (6 bases). The J call may be mistaken, given a closer DNA end match to TRBJ2-7. Germline V gene data show CDR1 as MDHEN and CDR2 as SYDVKM. CDR3 length: 15 amino acids.

The V call is TRBV28, the J call TRBJ1-2; the D gene is possibly TRBD1 (5 bases). Germline V gene sequence: CDR1 MDHEN, CDR2 SYDVKM. The length of the CDR3 is 13 residues. Trimming took off 3 bases at V and 5 bases at J, with 10 bases between the two ends. DNA for the CDR3: TGTGCCAGCAGTTTCCAGGGAGGATATGGCTACACCTTC. Protein: CASSFQGGYGYTF.

The V gene is TRBV5-1, the J gene TRBJ2-5; the D gene is possibly TRBD1 (5 bases). The germline V gene encodes CDR1 SGHRS and CDR2 YFSETQ. Trimming cost V 5 bases and J 4 bases, with 18 bases left between them. The length of the CDR3 is 15 residues. CDR3 sequence: CASRATVATRETQYF. The CDR3 DNA reads TGCGCCAGCAGGGCGACAGTTGCGACCCGAGAGACCCAGTACTTC.

The rearrangement links TRBV10-3 to TRBJ1-6; D is uncertain. Germline V gene sequence: CDR1 ENHRY, CDR2 SYGVKD. The CDR3 is 14 residues long. Trimming took off 10 bases at V and 9 bases at J, with 19 bases between the two ends. The CDR3 DNA reads as TGTGCCAGCCGGCTATCGACTGAGGCTTCACCCCTCCACTTT. Its protein is CASRLSTEASPLHF.

J is TRBJ1-2 and V is TRBV9; TRBD1 matches 8 bases. CDR3 length: 16 residues. Germline CDR1 SGDLS, CDR2 YYNGEE. Losses at the gene ends were 7 bases for V and 0 bases for J; bases not matched to a gene: 11. The CDR3 reads CASSPGQGPSNYGYTF. The CDR3 DNA sequence: TGTGCCAGCTCCCCTGGACAGGGACCCTCTAACTATGGCTACACCTTC.

The CDR3 reads CSTRRGQGAWETQYF. CDR3 sequence (DNA): TGCAGCACCCGGAGGGGACAGGGGGCGTGGGAGACCCAGTACTTC. This chain connects TRBV29-1 to TRBJ2-5; 12 nucleotides line up with TRBD1. Unmatched junction bases numbered 12, after V lost 8 bases and J lost 5 bases. CDR1 SQVTM and CDR2 ANQGSEA come from the germline V gene. The CDR3 contains 15 residues. Based on the CDR3 plus reference TRBV29-1 and TRBJ2-5, the full variable domain is SAVISQKPSRDICQRGTSLTIQCQVDSQVTMMFWYRQQPGQSLTLIATANQGSEATYESGFVIDKFPISRPNLTFSTLTVSNMSPEDSSIYLCSTRRGQGAWETQYFGPGTRLLVL.

This clone has more than one count but fewer than ten. V usage is TRBV18 and J usage is TRBJ2-7; 15 positions agree with TRBD2. The CDR3 covers 16 residues. Germline lookup yields CDR1 KGHSH and CDR2 LQKENI. V trimming: 1 base; J trimming: 6 bases; junction bases outside the gene matches: 4. As DNA, the CDR3 is TGTGCCAGCTCACCACGAGGACTAGCGGGAGGGAGCGAGCAGTACTTC. Its translation is CASSPRGLAGGSEQYF.

The chain uses TRBV7-9 and TRBJ1-1, with a possible D match to TRBD1 (6 bases). V lost 10 bases, J lost 1 base, and 13 bases lay in between. Germline assignment: CDR1 SEHNR and CDR2 FQNEAQ (reference sequence). CDR3 size: 13 residues. In nucleotides, the CDR3 is TGTGCCACCGGAAGGGGGTGGAACACTGAAGCTTTCTTT. This sequence encodes CATGRGWNTEAFF.

The rearrangement links TRBV7-2 to TRBJ1-3; tentative D call: TRBD1 (5 bases). Trimming shortened V by 9 bases and J by 5 bases, and 11 bases separated the two germline ends. The CDR3 extends over 12 amino acids. The germline V gene has CDR1 SGHTA and CDR2 FQGNSA. DNA for the CDR3: TGTGCCAGTGGGGGGATAAGAAACACCATATATTTT. It is translated as CASGGIRNTIYF.